The rows below give T cell receptor beta chains drawn from one sample of a study of blood T cell repertoires in COVID-19. TCRdb's copy holds only in-frame clones and misses some; the assay was immunoSEQ multiplex PCR. This table has 150,000 to 200,000 clones, roughly 77% appearing once. Sequencing used peripheral blood. The receptor source for this set is a human donor in a cohort sampled during active COVID-19. Both conserved end residues are part of each CDR3. D genes are given only for firm matches. Some rows have no size entry. The others give once, few or many, or a class for an expanded clone.

v_gene,abundance,j_gene,d_gene,CDR3nt,CDR3aa
TRBV9,-,TRBJ2-3,TRBD2,TGTGCCAGCAGCGTTCTAGCGGGGGGGCCAGATACGCAGTATTTT,CASSVLAGGPDTQYF
TRBV20-1,-,TRBJ2-3,-,TGCAGTGCTAGTCTCCAGATTCGGGCAGATACGCAGTATTTT,CSASLQIRADTQYF
TRBV19,-,TRBJ1-5,-,TGTGCCAGTAGACACAGGGGCAATCAGCCCCAGCATTTT,CASRHRGNQPQHF
TRBV27,-,TRBJ1-5,-,TGTGCCAGCAGTTTAACCCGGGATAGCAATCAGCCCCAGCATTTT,CASSLTRDSNQPQHF
TRBV3-1/TRBV3-2,-,TRBJ2-3,-,TGTGCCAGCAGCCTCATTGGGGGTCGGGGGAGCACAGATACGCAGTATTTT,CASSLIGGRGSTDTQYF
TRBV11-3,-,TRBJ2-1,-,TGTGCCAGCAGCACTCGAACGAGCCTAAACAATGAGCAGTTCTTC,CASSTRTSLNNEQFF
TRBV6-5,-,TRBJ2-5,-,TGTGCCAGCAGCCGGGACACCGATAAAGAGGAGACCCAGTACTTC,CASSRDTDKEETQYF
TRBV5-6,-,TRBJ2-7,-,TGTGCCAGCAGCCAGGGTCTAGCGCACTACGAGCAGTACTTC,CASSQGLAHYEQYF
TRBV7-9,-,TRBJ1-2,-,TGTGCCAGCAGCTTAAACGGGGGCTACACCTTC,CASSLNGGYTF
TRBV30,-,TRBJ2-2,TRBD1,TGTGCCTGGTGCAGGGGGCAGTACACCGGGGAGCTGTTTTTT,CAWCRGQYTGELFF
TRBV2,-,TRBJ1-4,-,TGTGCCAGCAGTGAAGATGCGGGTTTAGGTGAAAAACTGTTTTTT,CASSEDAGLGEKLFF
TRBV6-5,-,TRBJ2-1,TRBD2,TGTGCCAGCAGCCAACGGCGGGGGAACAATGAGCAGTTCTTC,CASSQRRGNNEQFF
TRBV6-2/TRBV6-3,-,TRBJ2-4,-,TGTGCCAGCAGTGACAGTAAAACTGGGCTAGCCAAAAACATTCAGTACTTC,CASSDSKTGLAKNIQYF
TRBV14,once,TRBJ2-3,TRBD2,TGTGCCAGCAGCCCCCTCTTTAGCGGGGGCACAGATACGCAGTATTTT,CASSPLFSGGTDTQYF
TRBV11-2,once,TRBJ1-4,-,TGTGCCAGCAGCTTAGGGGCTCCTTCCGGGGGAAAACTGTTTTTT,CASSLGAPSGGKLFF
TRBV18,-,TRBJ2-1,TRBD1,TGTGCCAGCTCACCACAGGGGGCGGGCAATGAGCAGTTCTTC,CASSPQGAGNEQFF
TRBV7-2,few,TRBJ1-6,-,TGTGCCAGCAGCCCAGCCGGAAGGGGCTACAAGAATTCACCCCTCCACTTT,CASSPAGRGYKNSPLHF
TRBV5-4,-,TRBJ1-3,TRBD1,TGTGCCAGCAGCTTGTTTGGACAGGTGTACGGAAACACCATATATTTT,CASSLFGQVYGNTIYF
TRBV10-2,-,TRBJ2-2,-,TGCGCCAGCACTTGGGACATCAACACCGGGGAGCTGTTTTTT,CASTWDINTGELFF
TRBV30,-,TRBJ2-2,-,TGTGCCTTCTCGGGTACAGGGCGCACCGGGGAGCTGTTTTTT,CAFSGTGRTGELFF
TRBV28,-,TRBJ1-6,-,TGTGCCAGCAGTCCCGCGGGGAGCTCCTATAATTCACCCCTCCACTTT,CASSPAGSSYNSPLHF
TRBV6-4,few,TRBJ1-6,-,TGTGCCAGCAGCGGGGGGCAGGGCGGTCCCCTCCACTTT,CASSGGQGGPLHF
TRBV18,-,TRBJ2-1,-,TGTGCCAGCTCACCTCCGGGGGAGAGGAATGAGCAGTTCTTC,CASSPPGERNEQFF
TRBV7-2,-,TRBJ1-2,TRBD1,TGTGCCAGCAGCTTACTACCTTCAGGGGGCGACTATGGCTACACCTTC,CASSLLPSGGDYGYTF
TRBV2,-,TRBJ2-1,-,TGTGCCAGCATCGAGGATAGCCCTCCCTACAATGAGCAGTTCTTC,CASIEDSPPYNEQFF
TRBV29-1,-,TRBJ2-1,TRBD2,TGCAGCGTTGGTGGGACTACGGGCTATGAGCAGTTCTTC,CSVGGTTGYEQFF
TRBV19,-,TRBJ2-7,-,TGTGCCAGTAGTCCCCTATTTCCGTTCCGAGACAGCAAATACGAGCAGTACTTC,CASSPLFPFRDSKYEQYF